This TCR beta chain was captured by sequencing in a study of metastatic and nonmetastatic thyroid tumors. Overall study: A comparison of repertoires was made across blood and tumor or nodule tissue from malignant and benign thyroid patients.

Per the authors' pipeline: Built for papillary thyroid cancer, a distant-metastasis classifier drew on CDR3 differences across clinicopathological groups. Through MiXCR, TCRdb re-clonotyped the PCR reads. The V and J calls, along with clone size, are taken from TCRdb and not from the paper's own processing. The repertoire includes tens of thousands of clones, roughly a quarter of them detected once, and around 12% sits in the top ten. Overall study results and limits: As reported, TCR beta diversity in blood and tumor was significantly higher in malignant thyroid tumors than in benign nodules.

The ends were cut back, 5 bases at V and 0 bases at J, with 5 bases in the middle. Germline loops: CDR1 SGHAT, CDR2 FQNNGV. This CDR3 spans 13 amino acids. Thyroid surgery was performed in patients who had received no treatment beforehand. This clone occurred many times. Its antigen is unidentified. The TCR sequence derives from a male donor with papillary thyroid cancer or a benign thyroid nodule (not recorded which). Some clones in this sample may be carry-over from other donors' samples. This chain links TRBV11-2 with TRBJ2-1; D is unresolved. The sequenced material came from tumor tissue. CDR3 in amino acids: CASSLGSYNEQFF. In DNA form, the CDR3 reads TGTGCCAGCAGCCTAGGCTCCTACAATGAGCAGTTCTTC.